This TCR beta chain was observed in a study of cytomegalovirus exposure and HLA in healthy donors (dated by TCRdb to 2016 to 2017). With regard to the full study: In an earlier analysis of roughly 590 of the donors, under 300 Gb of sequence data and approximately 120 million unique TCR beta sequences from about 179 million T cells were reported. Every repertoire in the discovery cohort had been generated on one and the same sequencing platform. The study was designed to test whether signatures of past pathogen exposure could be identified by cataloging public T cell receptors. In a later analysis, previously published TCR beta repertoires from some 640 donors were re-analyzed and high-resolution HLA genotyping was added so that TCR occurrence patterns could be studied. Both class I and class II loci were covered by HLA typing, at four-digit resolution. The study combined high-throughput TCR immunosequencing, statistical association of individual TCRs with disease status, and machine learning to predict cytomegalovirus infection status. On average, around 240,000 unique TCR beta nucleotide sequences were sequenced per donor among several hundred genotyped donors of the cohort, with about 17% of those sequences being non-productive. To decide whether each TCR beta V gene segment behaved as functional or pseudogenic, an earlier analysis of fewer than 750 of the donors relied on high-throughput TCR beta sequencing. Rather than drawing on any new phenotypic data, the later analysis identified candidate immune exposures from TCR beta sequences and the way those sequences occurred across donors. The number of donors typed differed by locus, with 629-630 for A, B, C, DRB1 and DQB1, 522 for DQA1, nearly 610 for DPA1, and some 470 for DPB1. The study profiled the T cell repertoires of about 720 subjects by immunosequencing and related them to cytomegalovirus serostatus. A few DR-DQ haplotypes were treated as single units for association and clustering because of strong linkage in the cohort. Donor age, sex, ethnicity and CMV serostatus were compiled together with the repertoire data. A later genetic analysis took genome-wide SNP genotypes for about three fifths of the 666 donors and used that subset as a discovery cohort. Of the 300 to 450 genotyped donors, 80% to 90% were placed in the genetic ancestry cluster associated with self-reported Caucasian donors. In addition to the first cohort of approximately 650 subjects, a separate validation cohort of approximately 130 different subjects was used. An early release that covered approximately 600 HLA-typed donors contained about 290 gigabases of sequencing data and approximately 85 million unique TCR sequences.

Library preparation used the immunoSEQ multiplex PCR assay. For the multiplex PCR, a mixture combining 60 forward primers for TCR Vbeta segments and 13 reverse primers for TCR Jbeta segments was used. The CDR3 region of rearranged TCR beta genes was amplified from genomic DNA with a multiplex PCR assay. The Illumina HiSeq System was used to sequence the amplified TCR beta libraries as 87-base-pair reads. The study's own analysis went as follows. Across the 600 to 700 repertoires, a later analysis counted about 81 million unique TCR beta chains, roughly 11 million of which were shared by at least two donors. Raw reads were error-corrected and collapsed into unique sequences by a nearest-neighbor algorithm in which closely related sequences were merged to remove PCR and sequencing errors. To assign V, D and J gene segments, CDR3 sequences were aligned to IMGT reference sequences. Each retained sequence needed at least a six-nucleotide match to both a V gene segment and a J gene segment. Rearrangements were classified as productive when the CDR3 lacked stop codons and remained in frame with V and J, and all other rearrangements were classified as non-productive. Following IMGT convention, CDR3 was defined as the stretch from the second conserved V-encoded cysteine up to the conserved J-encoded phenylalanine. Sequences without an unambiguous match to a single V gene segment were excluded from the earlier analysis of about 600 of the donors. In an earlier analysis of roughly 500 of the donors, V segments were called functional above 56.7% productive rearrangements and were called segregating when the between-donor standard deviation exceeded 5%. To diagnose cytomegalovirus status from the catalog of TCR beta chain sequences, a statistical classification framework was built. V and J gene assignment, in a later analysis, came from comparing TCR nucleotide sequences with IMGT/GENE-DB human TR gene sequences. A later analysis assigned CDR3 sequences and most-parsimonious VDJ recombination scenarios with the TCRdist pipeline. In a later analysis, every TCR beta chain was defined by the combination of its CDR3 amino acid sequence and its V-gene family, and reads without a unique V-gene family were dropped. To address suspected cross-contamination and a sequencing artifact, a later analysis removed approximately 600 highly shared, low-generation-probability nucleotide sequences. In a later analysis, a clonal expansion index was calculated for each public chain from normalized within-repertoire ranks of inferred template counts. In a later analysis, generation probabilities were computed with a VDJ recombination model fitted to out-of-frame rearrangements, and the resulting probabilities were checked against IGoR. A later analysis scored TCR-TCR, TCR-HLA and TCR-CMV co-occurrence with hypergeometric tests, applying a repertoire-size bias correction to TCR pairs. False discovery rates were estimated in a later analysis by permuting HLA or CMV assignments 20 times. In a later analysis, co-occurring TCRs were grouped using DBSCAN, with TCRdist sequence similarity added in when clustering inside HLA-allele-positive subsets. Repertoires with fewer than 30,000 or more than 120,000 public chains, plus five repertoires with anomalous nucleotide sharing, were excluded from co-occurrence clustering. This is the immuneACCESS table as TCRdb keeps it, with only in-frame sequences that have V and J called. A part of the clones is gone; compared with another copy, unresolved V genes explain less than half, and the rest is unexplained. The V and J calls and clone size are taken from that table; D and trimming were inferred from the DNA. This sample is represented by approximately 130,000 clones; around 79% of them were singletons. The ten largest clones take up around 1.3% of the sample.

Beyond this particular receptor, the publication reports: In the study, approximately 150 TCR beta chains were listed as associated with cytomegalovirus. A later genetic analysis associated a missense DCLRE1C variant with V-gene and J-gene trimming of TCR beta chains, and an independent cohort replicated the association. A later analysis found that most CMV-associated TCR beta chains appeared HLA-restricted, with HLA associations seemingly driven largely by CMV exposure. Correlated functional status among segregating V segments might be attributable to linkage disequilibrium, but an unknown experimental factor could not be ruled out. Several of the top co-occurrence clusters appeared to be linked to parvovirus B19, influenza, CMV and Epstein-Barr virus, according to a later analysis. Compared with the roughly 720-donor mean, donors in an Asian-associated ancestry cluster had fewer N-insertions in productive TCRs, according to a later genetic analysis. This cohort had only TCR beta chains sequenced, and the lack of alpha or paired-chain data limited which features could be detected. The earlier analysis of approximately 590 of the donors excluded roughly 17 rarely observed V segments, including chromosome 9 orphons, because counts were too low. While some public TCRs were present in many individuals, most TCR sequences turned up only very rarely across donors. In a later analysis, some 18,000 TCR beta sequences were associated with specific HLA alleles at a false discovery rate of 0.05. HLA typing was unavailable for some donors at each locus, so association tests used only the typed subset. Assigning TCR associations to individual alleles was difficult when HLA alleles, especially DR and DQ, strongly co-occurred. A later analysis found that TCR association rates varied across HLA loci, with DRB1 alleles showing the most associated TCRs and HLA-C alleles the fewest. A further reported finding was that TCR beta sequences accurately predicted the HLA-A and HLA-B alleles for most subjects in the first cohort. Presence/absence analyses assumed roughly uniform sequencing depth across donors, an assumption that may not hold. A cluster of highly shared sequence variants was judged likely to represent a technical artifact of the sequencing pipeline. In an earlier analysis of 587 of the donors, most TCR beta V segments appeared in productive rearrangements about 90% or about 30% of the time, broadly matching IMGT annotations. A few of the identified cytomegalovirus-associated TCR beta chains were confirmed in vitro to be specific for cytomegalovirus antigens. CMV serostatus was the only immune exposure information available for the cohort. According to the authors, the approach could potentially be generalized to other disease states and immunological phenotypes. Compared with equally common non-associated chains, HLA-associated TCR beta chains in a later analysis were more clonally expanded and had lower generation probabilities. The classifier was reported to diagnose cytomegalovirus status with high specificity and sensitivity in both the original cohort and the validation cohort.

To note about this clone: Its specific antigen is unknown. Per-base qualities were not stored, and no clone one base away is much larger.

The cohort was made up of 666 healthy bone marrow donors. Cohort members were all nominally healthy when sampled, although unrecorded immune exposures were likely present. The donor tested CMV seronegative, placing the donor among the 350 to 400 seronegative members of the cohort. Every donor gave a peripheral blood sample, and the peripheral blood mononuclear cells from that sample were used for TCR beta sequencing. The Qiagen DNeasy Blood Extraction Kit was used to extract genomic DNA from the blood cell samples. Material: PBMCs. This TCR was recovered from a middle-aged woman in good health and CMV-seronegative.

Here is the DNA: TGTGCCAGCCTTCCTACTAACTATGGCTACACCTTC. Translation gives CASLPTNYGYTF. Recombination connected TRBV2 to TRBJ1-2; the D gene is unclear. V and J lose 8 bases and 0 bases, and a span of 7 bases separates them. CDR1 and CDR2 are read off the germline V gene as SNHLY and FYNNEI. The CDR3 runs 12 residues from the cysteine to the phenylalanine. This entry keeps only the CDR3 DNA: 36 bases, framed from base 1. Extended through the reference TRBV2 and TRBJ1-2 proteins, this CDR3 yields the full variable domain: EPEVTQTPSHQVTQMGQEVILRCVPISNHLYFYWYRQILGQKVEFLVSFYNNEISEKSEIFDDQFSVERPDGSNFTLKIRSTKLEDSAMYFCASLPTNYGYTFGSGTRLTVV.